This T cell receptor (beta chain) was sequenced in a study of cytotoxic CD8 clonotypes in ibrutinib-treated CLL. Germline-derived CDR1 and CDR2 are SEHNR and FQNEAQ (reference sequence). CDR3 size: 14 residues. Trimming removed 0 bases at V and 1 base at J, with 7 bases between. TCRdb's table, derived via immunoSEQ multiplex PCR, lists solely in-frame clones and lacks some. The sample lists 150,000 or so clones, about 79% occurring once. Genomic DNA in a quantity of about 2.1 micrograms was derived from cryopreserved PBMCs for TCR beta libraries. The material was PBMCs, obtained after 12 months of ibrutinib treatment. The genes are TRBV7-9 and TRBJ2-7; D not resolved. This TCR was sampled from a human donor with chronic lymphocytic leukemia. CDR3 residues: CASSLAPRSYEQYF. The CDR3 bases are TGTGCCAGCAGCTTAGCCCCTAGGTCCTACGAGCAGTACTTC.